This T cell receptor (beta chain) derives from a study of control samples from healthy donors and cancer patients. The assay was immunoSEQ multiplex PCR, and TCRdb's table has in-frame clones only and misses some. This table has more than 100,000 clones, roughly 88% appearing once. The CDR3 covers 14 residues. The germline V and J ends were trimmed by 6 bases and 4 bases, with 14 bases remaining between them. In germline, CDR1 is WNHNN, CDR2 SYGVQD (reference sequence). Sequencing was performed on blood. The sequence came from a man aged 40-55 years in good health. The chain employs TRBV10-1 and TRBJ2-3; D is unclear. CDR3 bases: TGCGCCAGCAGCGGGCCCGCGTTTTCAGATACGCAGTATTTT. Protein: CASSGPAFSDTQYF.